These 2 T cell receptor beta chains were all obtained from the same sample, sequenced in a study of OX40 agonist ivuxolimab in advanced cancers. Assay: immunoSEQ multiplex PCR; the TCRdb copy retains only in-frame clones and omits some. The data show tens of thousands of clones, around three quarters seen once. Sequenced here: CD4+ or CD8+ T cells sorted from blood, sampled in a trial of the OX40 agonist ivuxolimab. The receptors shown here come from an adult with an advanced solid tumor such as melanoma, head and neck, liver or kidney cancer.

This chain joins TRBV19 and TRBJ1-4; D may be TRBD1 (5 bases). Per germline, CDR1 LNHDA and CDR2 SQIVND (reference sequence). CDR3 length equals 15 residues. V was cut by 3 bases and J by 3 bases, with 11 bases left in between. The CDR3 spells CASSISGMSNEKLFF. CDR3 DNA: TGTGCCAGTAGTATTTCAGGGATGTCTAATGAAAAACTGTTTTTT.

The genes are TRBV6-1 and TRBJ2-5; the match to TRBD1 covers 9 bases. With V trimmed by 6 bases and J by 5 bases, 10 bases remained unmatched. CDR1 and CDR2 from the germline V gene are MNHNS and SASEGT. This CDR3 spans 15 amino acids. The CDR3 DNA reads as TGTGCCAGCAGAGGTGACAGGGGGTTTATGGAGACCCAGTACTTC. Protein: CASRGDRGFMETQYF.